This TCR beta chain was recovered during a study of Graves' ophthalmopathy and Graves' hyperthyroidism. Investigators amplified TCR beta CDR3 regions from RNA transcripts. HTBI primers were employed in first-round RT-PCR, then a second-round multiplex PCR followed. TCRdb reprocessed the multiplex PCR reads via MiXCR and lists one record per CDR3 protein. The sample holds 200,000 to 250,000 distinct CDR3 sequences, approximately 42% seen once. This clonotype was obtained from an adult man with Graves' ophthalmopathy. Sample: peripheral blood.

The CDR3 DNA reads TGTGCCAGCAGCTCCCAGCAGGGTGGGGAGCAGTACTTC. Amino acid sequence: CASSSQQGGEQYF. The chain employs TRBV9 and TRBJ2-7, with D maybe TRBD1 (5 bases). Trimming left V 4 bases short and J 7 bases short, with 15 bases between. In germline, CDR1 is SGDLS, CDR2 YYNGEE. CDR3 length: 13 residues.